The clone carrying this T cell receptor (beta chain) has just a few counts. This sample is part of a study of blood T cell repertoires in COVID-19. Study-wide context: The United States, Italy and Spain were the sources of the acute and convalescent COVID-19 samples. Nucleic acid was either cDNA or gDNA, and it came from T cells, B-cell-depleted T cells, or PBMCs.

This CDR3 spans 16 amino acids. Germline V lookup: CDR1 SGDLS, CDR2 YYNGEE. The V segment lost 4 bases and the J segment 8 bases; nucleotides outside the gene matches: 15. As originally analysed: Cell counts per sample came from amplifying reference gene primers. Profiling relied on immunoSEQ multiplex PCR, and the TCRdb table lists in-frame clones only, not all of them. V and J calls and clone size are those listed in that table; D and trimming were worked out from the DNA. The table records approximately 290,000 clones, roughly 91% of them present only once. The sample consisted of peripheral blood. This receptor was taken from a man aged 25-40 years with acute or convalescent COVID-19. The chain combines TRBV9 with TRBJ1-2; TRBD1 matches at 9 bases. CDR3: CASSSNRDRGIGGYTF. CDR3 sequence (DNA): TGTGCCAGCAGCTCAAACAGAGACAGGGGGATCGGCGGCTACACCTTC.